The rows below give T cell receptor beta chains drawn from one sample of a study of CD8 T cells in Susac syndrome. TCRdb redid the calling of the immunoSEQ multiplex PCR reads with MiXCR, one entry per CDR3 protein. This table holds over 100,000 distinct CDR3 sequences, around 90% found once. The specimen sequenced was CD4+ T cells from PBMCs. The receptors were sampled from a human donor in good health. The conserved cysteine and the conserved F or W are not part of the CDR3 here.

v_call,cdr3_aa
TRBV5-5,ASSLVTSGTFLDTQY
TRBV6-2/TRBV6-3,AIKFPGTLQETQY
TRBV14,ASSPPHGYGYT
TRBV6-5,ASSYGSSGDPNTGELF
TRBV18,ASSPPSGASTEAF
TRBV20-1,SAEPGLAKSEQY
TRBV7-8,ASSPGTSGKIQETQY
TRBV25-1,ASSVGTGGYRNTIY
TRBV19,ASRWGTEAF
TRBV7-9,ASSLGAWGEQF
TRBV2,ASRPLAGAQETQY
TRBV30,AWIYSGAQQY
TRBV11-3,ASSSATGNTGELF
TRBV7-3,ASSLTHSKGTALSYEQY
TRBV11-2,ASSHTWSRSNYGYT
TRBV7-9,ASSAPVGVNYNEQF
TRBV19,ASSFEGFSTSGANVLT
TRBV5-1,ASRVSGVDTQY
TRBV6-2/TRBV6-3,ASSPWGQNQPQH
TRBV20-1,SAIFGTTSRNEQF
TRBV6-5,ASSYSRDREQF
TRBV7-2,ASSSVPGQVLGTEAF